This T cell receptor (beta chain) was retrieved from a study of CD8+ T cells in alopecia areata. Peripheral blood and lesional scalp punch biopsies came from alopecia areata patients. The sequencing template was cDNA reverse transcribed from extracted RNA. Libraries were prepared by immunoSEQ multiplex PCR; TCRdb keeps only in-frame clonotypes and omits some of them. The repertoire has over 110,000 clones, approximately 49% of them found once; the top ten carry 0.95% to 1%. Germline CDR1 is SQVTM and CDR2 is ANQGSEA. The CDR3 is 13 amino acids. Trimming took off 4 bases at V and 2 bases at J, with 6 bases between the two ends. Findings and limits, study-wide: Clarity of TCR sharing across patients fell short of that in mice, possibly HLA-related. Sequencing of scalp tissue also captures the resident alphabeta T cells of normal skin. Clonality in lesional scalp, especially alopecia totalis/universalis, exceeded that of normal scalp.

Concerning this clone itself: What it recognizes is unknown.

The material sequenced was CD4+ T cells sorted from blood, taken at week 0. V is TRBV29-1 and J is TRBJ2-6; tentatively, D is TRBD2 (6 bases). This receptor was obtained from a human donor with alopecia areata. In DNA form, the CDR3 reads TGCAGCGTTGGGGGGGCTGGGGCCAACGTCCTGACTTTC. This gives the protein CSVGGAGANVLTF.